These T cell receptor beta chains were read from a single sample in a study of blood T cell repertoires in COVID-19. TCRdb's table, derived via immunoSEQ multiplex PCR, lists solely in-frame clones and lacks some. This sample carries 200,000 to 250,000 clones, around 84% of them seen once, and the ten largest clones take about 6%. The sequenced material came from peripheral blood. All receptors come from a man aged 80 or over with acute or convalescent COVID-19. Each CDR3 is given with its conserved first and last residue. A D gene is named only where the DNA matches it firmly. Clone size is given for some rows only: seen once, a few or many times, or a class if the clone is expanded.

j_call,d_call,clone_size,v_call,cdr3_nt,cdr3_aa
TRBJ1-1,NA,NA,TRBV3-1/TRBV3-2,TGTGCCAGCAGCCCAGGGACATTGAACACTGAAGCTTTCTTT,CASSPGTLNTEAFF
TRBJ2-2,NA,NA,TRBV11-2,TGTGCCAGCAGCTTAGTCCTTGGCGGGGCCGGGGAGCTGTTTTTT,CASSLVLGGAGELFF
TRBJ2-5,TRBD2,NA,TRBV7-8,TGTGCCAGCAGCCCGATAGCGGGAGGAAGGGAGACCCAGTACTTC,CASSPIAGGRETQYF
TRBJ2-3,NA,NA,TRBV5-4,TGTGCCAGCAGCTTGAGGACAACGGGCACAGATACGCAGTATTTT,CASSLRTTGTDTQYF
TRBJ2-1,NA,NA,TRBV12-3/TRBV12-4,TGTGCCAGCAGTAATAGCCTTGTGAATGAGCAGTTCTTC,CASSNSLVNEQFF
TRBJ1-4,TRBD1,NA,TRBV7-9,TGTGCCAGCAGCTTAGGGGGGACAGATGAAAAACTGTTTTTT,CASSLGGTDEKLFF
TRBJ2-1,TRBD2,NA,TRBV7-3,TGTGCCAGCAGCTTAATGCATGGGGCGGGAGGTGCCTACAATGAGCAGTTCTTC,CASSLMHGAGGAYNEQFF
TRBJ2-2,NA,NA,TRBV4-3,TGCGCCAGCAGCCAATTTTACACGGAGTGGACCGGGGAGCTGTTTTTT,CASSQFYTEWTGELFF
TRBJ2-5,TRBD1,NA,TRBV19,TGTGCCAGTAAACTCCGGGACAGCCAAGAGACCCAGTACTTC,CASKLRDSQETQYF
TRBJ1-3,TRBD1,NA,TRBV4-2,TGTGCCAGCAGCCAAAAAGGAGCAGGGGGCTTGGGAAACACCATATATTTT,CASSQKGAGGLGNTIYF
TRBJ2-5,TRBD1,NA,TRBV18,TGTGCCAGCTCACCACCAACGGGGGGACAGGGGAGACAAGAGACCCAGTACTTC,CASSPPTGGQGRQETQYF
TRBJ1-5,NA,NA,TRBV2,TGTGCCAGCAAGGGGGGGATTCGCAATCAGCCCCAGCATTTT,CASKGGIRNQPQHF
TRBJ1-2,NA,NA,TRBV27,TGTGCCAGCAGTTTCAGTCAGGGAAACTATGGCTACACCTTC,CASSFSQGNYGYTF
TRBJ2-5,TRBD2,NA,TRBV11-2,TGTGCCAGCAGCTTAGATGGACTAGCGGGATTATTACAAGAGACCCAGTACTTC,CASSLDGLAGLLQETQYF
TRBJ2-2,NA,NA,TRBV19,TGTGCCAGTAGTAAGAGCACGGGGAACACCGGGGAGCTGTTTTTT,CASSKSTGNTGELFF
TRBJ2-6,TRBD1,NA,TRBV27,TGTGCCAGCAGTTCCCTGACAGGGTGGACAAATGGGGCCAACGTCCTGACTTTC,CASSSLTGWTNGANVLTF
TRBJ2-1,TRBD2,NA,TRBV24-1,TGTGCCACCAGTGACCCGGGACTAGCGGGAGTCCATGAGCAGTTCTTC,CATSDPGLAGVHEQFF
TRBJ1-4,TRBD1,NA,TRBV24-1,TGTGCCACCAGTGACCCCTTACAGGGGACTAATGAAAAACTGTTTTTT,CATSDPLQGTNEKLFF
TRBJ1-4,NA,once,TRBV2,TGTGCCAGCAGTGAAAGGGGTAATGAAAAACTGTTTTTT,CASSERGNEKLFF
TRBJ2-1,TRBD2,NA,TRBV5-1,TGCGCCAGCAGCTTGGAACCCGGGAGGGCTCTAGTCTCCTACAATGAGCAGTTCTTC,CASSLEPGRALVSYNEQFF
TRBJ2-2,NA,NA,TRBV7-2,TGTGCCAGCAGCTTAATCCTTTTGAACACCGGGGAGCTGTTTTTT,CASSLILLNTGELFF
TRBJ2-3,NA,NA,TRBV6-4,TGTGCCAGCAGTGAGCAGGACACAGATACGCAGTATTTT,CASSEQDTDTQYF
TRBJ1-2,NA,NA,TRBV6-2/TRBV6-3,TGTGCCAGCAGTTACCTCGGGGAGAATGGCTACACCTTC,CASSYLGENGYTF
TRBJ2-7,TRBD1,NA,TRBV6-5,TGTGCCAGCTCCGGGACAGGAGTCTACGAGCAGTACTTC,CASSGTGVYEQYF
TRBJ1-2,TRBD1,once,TRBV9,TGTGCCAGCAGCGCTTACCAGACACAGGGGGGTGGCTACACCTTC,CASSAYQTQGGGYTF
TRBJ1-2,NA,NA,TRBV29-1,TGCAGCGTCCATGACAGGCGCTATGGCTACACCTTC,CSVHDRRYGYTF
TRBJ2-1,TRBD1,NA,TRBV7-9,TGTGCCAGCAGCTTCGGACAGGGTTACAATGAGCAGTTCTTC,CASSFGQGYNEQFF
TRBJ1-5,NA,NA,TRBV27,TGTGCCAGCAAATCAGGGGGCAATCAGCCCCAGCATTTT,CASKSGGNQPQHF
TRBJ1-5,NA,NA,TRBV6-5,TGTGCCAGCGCCACGGGAGGGTTAAGCAATCAGCCCCAGCATTTT,CASATGGLSNQPQHF
TRBJ2-1,NA,once,TRBV6-5,TGTGCCAGCAGTTCTAGGAGGGATAGCCATGAGCAGTTCTTC,CASSSRRDSHEQFF
TRBJ2-2,NA,NA,TRBV4-1,TGCGCCAGCAGCCAAGGGCTCAACACCGGGGAGCTGTTTTTT,CASSQGLNTGELFF
TRBJ1-6,TRBD1,NA,TRBV3-1/TRBV3-2,TGTGCCAGCAGCCGAGGGACAGGCAGGGTTAGGGATTCACCCCTCCACTTT,CASSRGTGRVRDSPLHF
TRBJ1-4,NA,NA,TRBV19,TGTGCCAGTAAATCAAGGGGTTCTGAAAAACTGTTTTTT,CASKSRGSEKLFF
TRBJ2-1,TRBD2,NA,TRBV14,TGTGCCAGCAGCAGACTAGCTTTATACAATGAGCAGTTCTTC,CASSRLALYNEQFF
TRBJ2-3,NA,NA,TRBV25-1,TGTGCCAGCAGTGAATGGAACGCGGGTATTGATACGCAGTATTTT,CASSEWNAGIDTQYF
TRBJ2-5,TRBD2,once,TRBV7-8,TGTGCCAGCAGCTTAGATCTAGCGGACCAAGAGACCCAGTACTTC,CASSLDLADQETQYF
TRBJ2-4,TRBD1,NA,TRBV4-1,TGCGCCAGCAGCCAAAAGGACAGGGGGCACATTCAGTACTTC,CASSQKDRGHIQYF
TRBJ2-3,NA,NA,TRBV11-3,TGTGCCAGCAGCTTAGATTTCCTCACAGATACGCAGTATTTT,CASSLDFLTDTQYF
TRBJ2-1,TRBD2,NA,TRBV19,TGTGCCAGTAGTGGGGCTAGCGGGAGGTATGAGCAGTTCTTC,CASSGASGRYEQFF
TRBJ2-2,TRBD1,NA,TRBV5-1,TGCGCCAGCAGGAGGGGGCAGGTTAACACCGGGGAGCTGTTTTTT,CASRRGQVNTGELFF
TRBJ2-3,TRBD2,NA,TRBV10-3,TGTGCCATCAGTACAATAGCGGGAGGCACAGATACGCAGTATTTT,CAISTIAGGTDTQYF
TRBJ2-3,NA,NA,TRBV19,TGTGCCAGTAGTATTATCGGGTTGCGAACAGATACGCAGTATTTT,CASSIIGLRTDTQYF
TRBJ2-7,NA,NA,TRBV7-9,TGTGCCAGCGACCCGGGGGAGCCCTACGAGCAGTACTTC,CASDPGEPYEQYF